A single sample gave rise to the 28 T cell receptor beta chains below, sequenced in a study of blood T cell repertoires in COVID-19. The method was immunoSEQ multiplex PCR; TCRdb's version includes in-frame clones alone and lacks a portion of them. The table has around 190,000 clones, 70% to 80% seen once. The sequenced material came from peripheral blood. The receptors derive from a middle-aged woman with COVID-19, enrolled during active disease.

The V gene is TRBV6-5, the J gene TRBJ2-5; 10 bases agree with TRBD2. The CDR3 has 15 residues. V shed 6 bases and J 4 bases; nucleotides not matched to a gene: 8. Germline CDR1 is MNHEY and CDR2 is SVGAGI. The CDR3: CASRLAGDFVETQYF. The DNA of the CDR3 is TGTGCCAGCAGGCTAGCGGGGGATTTCGTAGAGACCCAGTACTTC.

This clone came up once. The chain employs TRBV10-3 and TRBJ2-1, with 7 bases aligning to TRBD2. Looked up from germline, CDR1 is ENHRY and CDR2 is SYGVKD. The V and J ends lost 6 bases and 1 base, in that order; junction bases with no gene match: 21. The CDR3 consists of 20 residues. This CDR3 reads CAIRKDTRIAGGGSYNEQFF. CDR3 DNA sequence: TGTGCCATCAGGAAGGATACTAGGATAGCGGGTGGAGGTTCCTACAATGAGCAGTTCTTC.

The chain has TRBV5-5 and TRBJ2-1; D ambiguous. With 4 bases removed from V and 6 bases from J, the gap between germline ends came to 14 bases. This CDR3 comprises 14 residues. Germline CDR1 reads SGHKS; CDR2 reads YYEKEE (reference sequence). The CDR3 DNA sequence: TGTGCCAGCAGCATCTCAGGCAGGCTCAATGAGCAGTTCTTC. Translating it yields CASSISGRLNEQFF.

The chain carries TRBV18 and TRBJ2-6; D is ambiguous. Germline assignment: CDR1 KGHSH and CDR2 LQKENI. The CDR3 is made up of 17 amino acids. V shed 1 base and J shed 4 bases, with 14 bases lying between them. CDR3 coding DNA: TGTGCCAGCTCACCACTAACCTCAGTCTCGGGGGCCAACGTCCTGACTTTC. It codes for CASSPLTSVSGANVLTF.

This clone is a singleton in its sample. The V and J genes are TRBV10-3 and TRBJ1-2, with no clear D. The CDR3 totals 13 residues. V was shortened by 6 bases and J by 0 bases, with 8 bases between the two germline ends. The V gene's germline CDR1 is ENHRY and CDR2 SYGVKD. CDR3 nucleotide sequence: TGTGCCATCAGGAACACAGCTAACTATGGCTACACCTTC. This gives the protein CAIRNTANYGYTF.

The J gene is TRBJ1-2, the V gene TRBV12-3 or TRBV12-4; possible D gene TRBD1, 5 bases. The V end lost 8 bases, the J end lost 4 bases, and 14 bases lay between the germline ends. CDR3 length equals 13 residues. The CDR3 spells CASGYQGSYGYTF. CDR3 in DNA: TGTGCCAGCGGCTATCAGGGTAGCTATGGCTACACCTTC.

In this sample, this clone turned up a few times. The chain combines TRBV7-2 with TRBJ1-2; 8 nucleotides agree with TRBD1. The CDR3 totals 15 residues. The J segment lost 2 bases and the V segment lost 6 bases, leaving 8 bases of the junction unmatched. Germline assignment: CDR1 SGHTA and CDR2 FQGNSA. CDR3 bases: TGTGCCAGCAGTTCCTACAGGGGGGGGAACTATGGCTACACCTTC. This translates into CASSSYRGGNYGYTF.

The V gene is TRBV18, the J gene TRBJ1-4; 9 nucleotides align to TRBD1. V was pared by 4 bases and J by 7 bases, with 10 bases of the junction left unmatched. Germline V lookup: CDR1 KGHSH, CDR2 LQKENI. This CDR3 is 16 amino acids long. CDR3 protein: CASSLSPGQGGEKLFF. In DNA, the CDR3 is TGTGCCAGCTCACTTTCTCCGGGACAGGGAGGTGAAAAACTGTTTTTT.

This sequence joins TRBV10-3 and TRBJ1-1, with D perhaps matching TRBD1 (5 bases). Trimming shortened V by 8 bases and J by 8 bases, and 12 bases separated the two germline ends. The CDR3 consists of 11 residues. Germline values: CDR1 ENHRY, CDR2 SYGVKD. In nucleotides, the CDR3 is TGTGCCATCCCCATGGGGGGAGAAGCTTTCTTT. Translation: CAIPMGGEAFF.

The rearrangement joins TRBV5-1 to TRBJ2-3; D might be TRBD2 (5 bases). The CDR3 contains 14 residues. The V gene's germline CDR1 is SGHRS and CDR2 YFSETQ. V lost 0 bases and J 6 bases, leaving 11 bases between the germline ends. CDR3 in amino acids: CASSLESSRDTQYF. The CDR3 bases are TGCGCCAGCAGCTTGGAGTCTAGCCGGGATACGCAGTATTTT.

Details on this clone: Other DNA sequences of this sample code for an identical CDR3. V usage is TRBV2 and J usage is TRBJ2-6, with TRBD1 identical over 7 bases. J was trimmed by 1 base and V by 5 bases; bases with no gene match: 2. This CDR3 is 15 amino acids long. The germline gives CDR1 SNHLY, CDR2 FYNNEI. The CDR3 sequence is CASSPQGSGANVLTF. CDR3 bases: TGTGCCAGCAGTCCACAGGGGTCTGGGGCCAACGTCCTGACTTTC.

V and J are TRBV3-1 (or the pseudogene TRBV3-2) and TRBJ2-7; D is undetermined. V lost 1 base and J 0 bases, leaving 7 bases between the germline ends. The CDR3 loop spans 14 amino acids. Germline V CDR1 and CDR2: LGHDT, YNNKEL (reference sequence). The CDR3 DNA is TGTGCCAGCAGCCAAGGGTACTTCTCCTACGAGCAGTACTTC. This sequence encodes CASSQGYFSYEQYF.

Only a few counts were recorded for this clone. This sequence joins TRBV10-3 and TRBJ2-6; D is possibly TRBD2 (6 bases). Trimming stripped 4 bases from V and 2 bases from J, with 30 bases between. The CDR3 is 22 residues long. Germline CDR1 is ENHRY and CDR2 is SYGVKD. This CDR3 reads CAISVGTGDRVITRPGANVLTF. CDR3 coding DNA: TGTGCCATCAGTGTAGGAACGGGGGACCGGGTAATTACCCGTCCTGGGGCCAACGTCCTGACTTTC.

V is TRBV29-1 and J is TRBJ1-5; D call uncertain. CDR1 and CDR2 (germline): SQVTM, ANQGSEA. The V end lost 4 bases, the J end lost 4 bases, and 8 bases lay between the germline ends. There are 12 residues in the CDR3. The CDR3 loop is CSVVTANQPQHF. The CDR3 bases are TGCAGCGTTGTCACAGCTAATCAGCCCCAGCATTTT.

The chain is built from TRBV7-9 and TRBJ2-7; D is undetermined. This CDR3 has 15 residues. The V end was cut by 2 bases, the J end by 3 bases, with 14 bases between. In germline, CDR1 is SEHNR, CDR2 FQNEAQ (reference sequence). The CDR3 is CASSLTPTYDYEQYF. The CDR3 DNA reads TGTGCCAGCAGCTTAACACCAACATACGACTACGAGCAGTACTTC.

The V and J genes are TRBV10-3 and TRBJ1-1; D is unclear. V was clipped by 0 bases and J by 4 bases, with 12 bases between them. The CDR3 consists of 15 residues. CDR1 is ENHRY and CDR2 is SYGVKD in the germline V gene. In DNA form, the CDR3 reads TGTGCCATCAGTGAGTCGGTAGTGAGGTCCACTGAAGCTTTCTTT. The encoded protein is CAISESVVRSTEAFF.

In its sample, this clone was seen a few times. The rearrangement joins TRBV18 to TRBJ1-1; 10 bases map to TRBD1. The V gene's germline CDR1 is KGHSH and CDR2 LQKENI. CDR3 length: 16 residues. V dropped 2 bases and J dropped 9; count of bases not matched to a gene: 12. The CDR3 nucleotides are TGTGCCAGCTCACCAAAAAGTCCGGGACAGGGGATTCAAGCTTTCTTT. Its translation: CASSPKSPGQGIQAFF.

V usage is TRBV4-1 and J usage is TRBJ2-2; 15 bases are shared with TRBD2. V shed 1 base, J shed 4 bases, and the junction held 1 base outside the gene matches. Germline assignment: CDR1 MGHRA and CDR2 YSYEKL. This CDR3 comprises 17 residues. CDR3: CASSQGTSGGATGELFF. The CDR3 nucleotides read TGCGCCAGCAGCCAAGGGACTAGCGGGGGGGCCACCGGGGAGCTGTTTTTT.

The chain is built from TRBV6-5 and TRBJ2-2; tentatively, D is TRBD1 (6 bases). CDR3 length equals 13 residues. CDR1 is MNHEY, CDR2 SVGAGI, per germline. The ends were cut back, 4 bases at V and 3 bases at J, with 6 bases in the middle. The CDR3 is CASSSGDTGELFF. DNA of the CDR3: TGTGCCAGCAGTTCAGGGGACACCGGGGAGCTGTTTTTT.

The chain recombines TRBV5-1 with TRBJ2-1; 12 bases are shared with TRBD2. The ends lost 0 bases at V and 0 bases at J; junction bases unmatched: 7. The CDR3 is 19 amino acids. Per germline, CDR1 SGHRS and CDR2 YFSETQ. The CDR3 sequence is CASSLGTSGGPLSYNEQFF. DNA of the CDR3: TGCGCCAGCAGCTTGGGAACTAGCGGGGGGCCTCTCTCCTACAATGAGCAGTTCTTC.

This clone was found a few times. The CDR3 sequence is CASTSDRDRMNTEAFF. The DNA of the CDR3 is TGTGCCAGTACTTCAGACAGGGATCGGATGAACACTGAAGCTTTCTTT. The rearrangement joins TRBV19 to TRBJ1-1; TRBD1 aligns across 7 bases. The CDR3 loop spans 16 amino acids. The V segment lost 7 bases and the J segment 0 bases; nucleotides outside the gene matches: 11. Germline V CDR1 and CDR2: LNHDA, SQIVND (reference sequence).

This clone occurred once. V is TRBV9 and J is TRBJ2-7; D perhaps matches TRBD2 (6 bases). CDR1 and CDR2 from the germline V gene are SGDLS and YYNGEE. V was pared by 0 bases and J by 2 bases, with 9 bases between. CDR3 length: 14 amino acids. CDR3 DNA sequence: TGTGCCAGCAGCGTAGACGGGAGTACCTACGAGCAGTACTTC. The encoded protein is CASSVDGSTYEQYF. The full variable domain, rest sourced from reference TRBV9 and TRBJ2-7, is DSGVTQTPKHLITATGQRVTLRCSPRSGDLSVYWYQQSLDQGLQFLIQYYNGEERAKGNILERFSAQQFPDLHSELNLSSLELGDSALYFCASSVDGSTYEQYFGPGTRLTVT.

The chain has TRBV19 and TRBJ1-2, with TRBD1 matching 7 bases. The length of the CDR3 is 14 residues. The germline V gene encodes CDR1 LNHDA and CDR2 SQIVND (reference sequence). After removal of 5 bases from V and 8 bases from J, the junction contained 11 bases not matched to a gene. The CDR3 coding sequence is TGTGCCAGTAGTGTGACAGGGATTGCATACGGCTACACCTTC. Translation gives CASSVTGIAYGYTF.

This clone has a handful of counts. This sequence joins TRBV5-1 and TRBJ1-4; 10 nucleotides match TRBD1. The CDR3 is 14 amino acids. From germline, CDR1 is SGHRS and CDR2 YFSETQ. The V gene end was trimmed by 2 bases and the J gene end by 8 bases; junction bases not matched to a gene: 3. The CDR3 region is CASSFGQGDEKLFF. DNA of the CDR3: TGCGCCAGCAGCTTTGGACAGGGGGACGAAAAACTGTTTTTT.

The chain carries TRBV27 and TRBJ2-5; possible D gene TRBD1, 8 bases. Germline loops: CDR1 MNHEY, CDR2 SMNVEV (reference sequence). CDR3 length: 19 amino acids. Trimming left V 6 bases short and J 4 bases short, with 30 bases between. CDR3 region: CASSPGQGRKGGGGETQYF. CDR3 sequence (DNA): TGTGCCAGCAGCCCCGGACAGGGAAGAAAGGGTGGGGGGGGAGAGACCCAGTACTTC.

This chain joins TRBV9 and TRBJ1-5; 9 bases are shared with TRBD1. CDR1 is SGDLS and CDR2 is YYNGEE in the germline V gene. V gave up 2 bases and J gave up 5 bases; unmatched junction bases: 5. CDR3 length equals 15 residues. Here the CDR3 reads CASSVGTGNHQPQHF. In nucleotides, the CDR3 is TGTGCCAGCAGCGTGGGGACAGGGAACCATCAGCCCCAGCATTTT.

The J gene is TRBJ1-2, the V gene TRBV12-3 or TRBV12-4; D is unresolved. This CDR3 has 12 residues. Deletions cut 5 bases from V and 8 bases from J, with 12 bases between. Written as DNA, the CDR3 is TGTGCCAGCAGTACATCTGGTCTGGGCTACACCTTC. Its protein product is CASSTSGLGYTF.

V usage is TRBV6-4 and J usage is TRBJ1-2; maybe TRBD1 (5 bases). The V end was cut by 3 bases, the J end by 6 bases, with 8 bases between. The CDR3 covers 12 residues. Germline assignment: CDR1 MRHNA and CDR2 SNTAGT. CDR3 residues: CASSEAGHGYTF. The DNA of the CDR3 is TGTGCCAGCAGTGAGGCAGGGCATGGCTACACCTTC.